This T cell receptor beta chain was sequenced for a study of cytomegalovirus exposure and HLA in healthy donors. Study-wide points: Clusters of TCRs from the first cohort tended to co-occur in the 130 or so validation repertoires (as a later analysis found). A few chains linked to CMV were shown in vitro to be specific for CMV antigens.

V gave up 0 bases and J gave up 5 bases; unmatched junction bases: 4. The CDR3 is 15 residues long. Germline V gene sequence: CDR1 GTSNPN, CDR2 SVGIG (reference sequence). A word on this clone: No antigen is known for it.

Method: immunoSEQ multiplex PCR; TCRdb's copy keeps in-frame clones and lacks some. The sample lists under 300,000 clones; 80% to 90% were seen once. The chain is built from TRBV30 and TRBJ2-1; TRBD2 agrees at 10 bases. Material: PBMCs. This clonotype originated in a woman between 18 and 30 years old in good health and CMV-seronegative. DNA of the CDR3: TGTGCCTGGAGTGTCGGGCTAGCGGGGGACAATGAGCAGTTCTTC. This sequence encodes CAWSVGLAGDNEQFF.